A selection of T cell receptor beta chains follows, all from one sample in a study of blood T cell repertoires in COVID-19. Libraries were prepared by immunoSEQ multiplex PCR; TCRdb keeps only in-frame clonotypes and omits some of them. Among under 15,000 clones listed, about 93% were seen once. Specimen: peripheral blood. The receptors derive from an older woman with active COVID-19. Both conserved end residues are part of each CDR3. D genes are given only for firm matches. A clone size is listed for some rows: how often the clone was seen (once, few, many), or a class if it is expanded.

j_call d_call clone_size v_call cdr3_aa cdr3_nt
TRBJ2-7 TRBD2 . TRBV9 CASSVGTTSYEQYF TGTGCCAGCAGCGTCGGGACTACGTCCTACGAGCAGTACTTC
TRBJ2-7 TRBD2 . TRBV19 CASSTTSGRGEQYF TGTGCCAGTAGTACTACTAGCGGGAGAGGTGAGCAGTACTTC
TRBJ2-5 . . TRBV19 CASSGKVETQYF TGTGCCAGTAGCGGGAAGGTTGAGACCCAGTACTTC
TRBJ2-1 TRBD2 . TRBV20-1 CSASPARSGTNNEQFF TGCAGTGCTAGTCCCGCACGTAGCGGGACCAACAATGAGCAGTTCTTC
TRBJ2-7 TRBD2 . TRBV5-6 CASSFGLAEEQYF TGTGCCAGCAGCTTCGGTCTAGCGGAGGAGCAGTACTTC
TRBJ2-7 . . TRBV6-6 CASSQTQGSYEQYF TGTGCCAGCAGTCAAACCCAGGGTAGCTACGAGCAGTACTTC
TRBJ2-3 . . TRBV5-1 CASSLGGRNADTQYF TGCGCCAGCAGCTTGGGGGGGAGGAACGCAGATACGCAGTATTTT
TRBJ1-5 . few TRBV6-5 CASSPNRMSQPQHF TGTGCCAGCAGCCCCAACAGGATGAGTCAGCCCCAGCATTTT
TRBJ2-7 TRBD2 . TRBV6-5 CASSTSGGSYEQYF TGTGCCAGCAGTACCAGCGGGGGGTCCTACGAGCAGTACTTC
TRBJ2-7 . . TRBV18 CASSPEGLHEQYF TGTGCCAGCTCACCTGAGGGTCTACACGAGCAGTACTTC
TRBJ1-2 . . TRBV7-2 CASSPPDLLYGYTF TGTGCCAGCAGCCCCCCCGATCTACTCTATGGCTACACCTTC
TRBJ2-1 TRBD2 . TRBV11-2 CASSQAGGGYNEQFF TGTGCCAGCAGCCAAGCGGGAGGGGGCTACAATGAGCAGTTCTTC
TRBJ2-7 . once TRBV11-3 CASSPGRTYEQYF TGTGCCAGCAGCCCTGGGAGAACCTACGAGCAGTACTTC
TRBJ1-3 TRBD1 . TRBV4-1 CASSQAPGQGMRGNTIYF TGCGCCAGCAGCCAAGCCCCGGGACAGGGGATGAGAGGAAACACCATATATTTT
TRBJ1-1 . . TRBV11-2 CASSLPYGVAVTEAFF TGTGCCAGCAGCTTACCTTACGGGGTGGCGGTCACTGAAGCTTTCTTT
TRBJ2-4 TRBD1 once TRBV18 CASSQGAAKNIQYF TGTGCCAGCTCACAGGGGGCAGCGAAAAACATTCAGTACTTC
TRBJ2-1 . . TRBV5-1 CASSLETTQTNEQFF TGCGCCAGCAGCTTGGAGACTACCCAAACGAATGAGCAGTTCTTC
TRBJ2-1 TRBD2 . TRBV7-9 CASSLPGGSSYNEQFF TGTGCCAGCAGCCTCCCCGGCGGGAGCTCCTACAATGAGCAGTTCTTC
TRBJ2-3 TRBD2 . TRBV27 CASSLRTSGTGTDTQYF TGTGCCAGCAGTCTCCGGACTAGCGGGACCGGCACAGATACGCAGTATTTT
TRBJ1-3 . . TRBV10-2 CASSDPRQASGNTIYF TGCGCCAGCAGTGATCCGAGACAGGCATCTGGAAACACCATATATTTT
TRBJ2-1 TRBD2 few TRBV4-2 CASSQEWASGLNEQFF TGTGCCAGCAGCCAAGAATGGGCTAGCGGGCTCAATGAGCAGTTCTTC
TRBJ2-7 TRBD2 once TRBV5-1 CASSLLGGSVYEQYF TGCGCCAGCAGCTTGCTAGGCGGGAGTGTGTACGAGCAGTACTTC
TRBJ2-2 TRBD1 . TRBV5-4 CASSEGTAGELFF TGTGCCAGCAGCGAAGGGACAGCCGGGGAGCTGTTTTTT
TRBJ2-4 TRBD2 . TRBV9 CASSETSGIDIQYF TGTGCCAGCAGCGAGACTAGCGGGATTGACATTCAGTACTTC
TRBJ2-2 TRBD1 . TRBV4-2 CASQGQGGGELFF TGTGCCAGCCAGGGACAGGGTGGCGGGGAGCTGTTTTTT
TRBJ2-3 . . TRBV4-1 CASSQEWTPGGASTDTQYF TGCGCCAGCAGCCAAGAATGGACCCCTGGTGGGGCTAGCACAGATACGCAGTATTTT
TRBJ2-2 TRBD2 few TRBV19 CASSTSGMAGELFF TGTGCCAGTAGTACTAGCGGGATGGCCGGGGAGCTGTTTTTT
TRBJ1-3 TRBD1 . TRBV5-5 CASSRARTGDSGNTIYF TGTGCCAGCAGCCGAGCGCGGACAGGGGATTCTGGAAACACCATATATTTT
TRBJ2-1 . . TRBV7-6 CASSFTRAPGEQFF TGTGCCAGCAGCTTCACTCGGGCCCCGGGGGAGCAGTTCTTC
TRBJ2-5 TRBD2 . TRBV2 CASSERAGDRGTQYF TGTGCCAGCAGTGAACGAGCGGGAGATCGGGGGACCCAGTACTTC
TRBJ1-6 TRBD1 . TRBV3-1/TRBV3-2 CASSQTDRGRGSPLHF TGTGCCAGCAGCCAAACCGACAGGGGGCGAGGATCACCCCTCCACTTT
TRBJ2-5 TRBD1 . TRBV7-2 CASRNQRTGETQYF TGTGCCAGCAGGAATCAGAGGACAGGAGAGACCCAGTACTTC
TRBJ2-7 TRBD2 . TRBV6-4 CASSDIRLAGAVEQYF TGTGCCAGCAGTGACATCCGACTAGCGGGAGCGGTCGAGCAGTACTTC
TRBJ1-1 . once TRBV12-5 CASGLAAGTEAFF TGTGCTAGTGGTTTGGCAGCGGGCACTGAAGCTTTCTTT
TRBJ2-1 TRBD2 . TRBV28 CASSFSGREINYNEQFF TGTGCCAGCAGTTTTAGCGGGAGGGAGATCAACTACAATGAGCAGTTCTTC
TRBJ2-5 TRBD2 . TRBV15 CATSPRGGSETQYF TGTGCCACCAGCCCCCGGGGGGGGTCAGAGACCCAGTACTTC
TRBJ2-3 TRBD2 . TRBV7-9 CASSPGGVVADTQYF TGTGCCAGCAGCCCTGGGGGGGTGGTGGCAGATACGCAGTATTTT
TRBJ1-6 . once TRBV3-1/TRBV3-2 CASSQVNSNSPLHF TGTGCCAGCAGCCAAGTAAACAGTAATTCACCCCTCCACTTT
TRBJ1-6 TRBD1 once TRBV7-2 CASSLGQPNSPLHF TGTGCCAGCAGCTTGGGACAGCCAAATTCACCCCTCCACTTT
TRBJ1-5 TRBD1 . TRBV28 CASRGDSHQPQHF TGTGCCAGCAGGGGGGACAGTCATCAGCCCCAGCATTTT
TRBJ1-1 . once TRBV5-6 CASSLYGRDTEAFF TGTGCCAGCAGCTTGTACGGGAGGGACACTGAAGCTTTCTTT
TRBJ2-7 . . TRBV12-3/TRBV12-4 CASRHRVRYEQYF TGTGCCAGCAGGCACAGGGTTCGCTACGAGCAGTACTTC
TRBJ2-2 . . TRBV5-1 CASSPAGQVSGELFF TGCGCCAGCAGCCCAGCGGGACAGGTGTCCGGGGAGCTGTTTTTT
TRBJ2-1 . . TRBV2 CASRSASSDYNEQFF TGTGCCAGCAGGAGCGCTTCTAGCGACTACAATGAGCAGTTCTTC
TRBJ2-2 TRBD2 . TRBV28 CASRTGLAGVAGELFF TGTGCCAGCAGAACAGGACTAGCGGGAGTTGCCGGGGAGCTGTTTTTT
TRBJ1-6 . once TRBV5-6 CASSLKSTGNSPLHF TGTGCCAGCAGCTTAAAATCCACGGGGAATTCACCCCTCCACTTT
TRBJ2-2 . . TRBV11-3 CASEFAGELFF TGTGCCAGCGAGTTTGCGGGGGAGCTGTTTTTT
TRBJ2-7 TRBD2 . TRBV5-1 CASSRNLAGGPSEQYF TGCGCCAGCAGCAGGAATCTAGCGGGAGGGCCGTCCGAGCAGTACTTC
TRBJ1-4 TRBD1 . TRBV2 CASRWDRNEKLFF TGTGCCAGCAGGTGGGACAGGAATGAAAAACTGTTTTTT
TRBJ2-7 . . TRBV5-1 CASSFVGGRSSYEQYF TGCGCCAGCAGCTTTGTGGGAGGAAGGAGCTCCTACGAGCAGTACTTC
TRBJ2-7 . . TRBV27 CASSLRPGVPYEQYF TGTGCCAGCAGTTTAAGGCCAGGGGTTCCCTACGAGCAGTACTTC